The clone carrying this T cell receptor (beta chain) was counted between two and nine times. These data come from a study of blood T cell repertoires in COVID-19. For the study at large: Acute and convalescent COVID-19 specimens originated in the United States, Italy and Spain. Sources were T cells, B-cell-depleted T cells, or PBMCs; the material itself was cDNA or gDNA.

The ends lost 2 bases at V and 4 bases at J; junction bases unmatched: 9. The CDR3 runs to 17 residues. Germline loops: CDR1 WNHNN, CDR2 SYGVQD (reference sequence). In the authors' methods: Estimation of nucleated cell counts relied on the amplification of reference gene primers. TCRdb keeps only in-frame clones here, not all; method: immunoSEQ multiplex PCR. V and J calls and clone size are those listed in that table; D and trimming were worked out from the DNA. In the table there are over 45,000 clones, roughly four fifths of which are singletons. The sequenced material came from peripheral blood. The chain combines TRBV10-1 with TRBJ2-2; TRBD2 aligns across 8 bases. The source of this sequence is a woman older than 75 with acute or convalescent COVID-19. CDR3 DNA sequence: TGCGCCAGCAGTGAGAATGTCGGGGGGGCCGTCACCGGGGAGCTGTTTTTT. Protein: CASSENVGGAVTGELFF.